These 3 T cell receptor beta chains were all obtained from the same sample, sequenced in a study of tissue T cells after allogeneic stem cell transplantation. Assay: immunoSEQ multiplex PCR; the TCRdb copy retains only in-frame clones and omits some. Of approximately 5,800 clones in the sample, approximately 80% are singletons; the top ten hold 4.5% to 5.5%. The sequencing used blood, collected before transplantation. Receptor source: a man aged 40-75 years who later had graft-versus-host disease after an allogeneic stem cell transplant.

This CDR3 is CASSLGTGRGEDTEAFF. As DNA, the CDR3 is TGTGCCAGCAGCTTAGGTACAGGGCGGGGAGAGGACACTGAAGCTTTCTTT. This chain links TRBV7-8 with TRBJ1-1; TRBD1 might be the D (6 bases). Trimming shortened V by 1 base and J by 3 bases, and 18 bases separated the two germline ends. The CDR3 is made up of 17 amino acids. In germline, CDR1 is SGHVS, CDR2 FQNEAQ.

The chain combines TRBV18 with TRBJ2-1; TRBD1 agrees at 9 bases. V shed 0 bases, J shed 0 bases, and the junction held 6 bases outside the gene matches. The CDR3 spans 18 residues. The germline gives CDR1 KGHSH, CDR2 LQKENI. The CDR3, as DNA: TGTGCCAGCTCACCACCGGGACAGGGTTCAAGCTCCTACAATGAGCAGTTCTTC. Amino acid sequence: CASSPPGQGSSSYNEQFF.

This chain links TRBV6-4 with TRBJ2-4; 10 bases match TRBD1. The CDR3 runs to 14 residues. J lost 8 bases, V lost 8 bases, and 9 bases had no gene match. Germline CDR1 and CDR2: MRHNA and SNTAGT. This chain's CDR3 is CASVPTGGSDIQYF. CDR3 bases: TGTGCCAGCGTCCCGACAGGGGGCAGCGACATTCAGTACTTC.